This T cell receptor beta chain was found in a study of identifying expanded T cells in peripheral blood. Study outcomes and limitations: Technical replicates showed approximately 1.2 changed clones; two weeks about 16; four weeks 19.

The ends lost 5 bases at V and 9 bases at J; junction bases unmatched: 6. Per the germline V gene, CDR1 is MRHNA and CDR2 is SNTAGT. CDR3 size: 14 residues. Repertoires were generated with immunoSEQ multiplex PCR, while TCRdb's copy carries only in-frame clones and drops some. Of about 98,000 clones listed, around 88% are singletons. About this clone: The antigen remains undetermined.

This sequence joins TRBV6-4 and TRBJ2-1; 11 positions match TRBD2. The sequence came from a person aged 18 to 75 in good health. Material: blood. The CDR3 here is CASSLAGGSTEQFF. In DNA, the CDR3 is TGTGCCAGCAGTTTAGCGGGGGGGAGCACTGAGCAGTTCTTC.